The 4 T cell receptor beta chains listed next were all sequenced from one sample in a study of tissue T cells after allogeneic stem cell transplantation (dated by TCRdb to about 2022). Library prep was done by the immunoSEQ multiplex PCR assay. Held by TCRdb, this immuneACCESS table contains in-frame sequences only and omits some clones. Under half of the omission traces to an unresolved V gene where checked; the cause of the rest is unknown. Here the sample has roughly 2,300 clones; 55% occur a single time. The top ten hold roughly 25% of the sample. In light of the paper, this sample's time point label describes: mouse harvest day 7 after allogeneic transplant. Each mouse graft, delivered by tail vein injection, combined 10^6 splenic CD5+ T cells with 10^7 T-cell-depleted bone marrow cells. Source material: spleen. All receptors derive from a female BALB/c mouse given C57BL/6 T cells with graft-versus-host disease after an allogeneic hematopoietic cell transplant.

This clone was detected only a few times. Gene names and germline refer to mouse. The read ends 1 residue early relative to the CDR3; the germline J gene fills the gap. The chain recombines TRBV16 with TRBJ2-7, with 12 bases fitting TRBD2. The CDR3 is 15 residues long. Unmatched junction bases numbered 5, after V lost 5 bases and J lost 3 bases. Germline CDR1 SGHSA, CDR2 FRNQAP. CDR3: CASSAPGLGGYEQYF. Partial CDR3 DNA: TGTGCAAGCAGCGCTCCGGGACTGGGGGGCTATGAACAGTAC.

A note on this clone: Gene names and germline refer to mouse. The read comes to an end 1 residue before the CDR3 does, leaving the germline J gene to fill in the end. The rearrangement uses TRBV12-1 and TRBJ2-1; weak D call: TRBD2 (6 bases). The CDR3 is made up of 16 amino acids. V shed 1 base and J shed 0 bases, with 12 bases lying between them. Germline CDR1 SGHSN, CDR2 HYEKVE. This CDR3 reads CASSLAGGGNYAEQFF. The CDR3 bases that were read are TGTGCCAGCTCTCTTGCGGGGGGAGGTAACTATGCTGAGCAGTTC.

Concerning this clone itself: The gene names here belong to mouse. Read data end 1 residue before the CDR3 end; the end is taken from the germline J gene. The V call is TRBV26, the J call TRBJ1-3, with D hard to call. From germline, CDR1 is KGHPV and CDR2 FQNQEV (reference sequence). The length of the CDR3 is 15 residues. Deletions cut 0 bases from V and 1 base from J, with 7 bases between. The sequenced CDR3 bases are TGTGCCAGCAGTCTGTCGATGGGGTCTGGAAATACGCTCTAT. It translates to CASSLSMGSGNTLY. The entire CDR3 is CASSLSMGSGNTLYF.

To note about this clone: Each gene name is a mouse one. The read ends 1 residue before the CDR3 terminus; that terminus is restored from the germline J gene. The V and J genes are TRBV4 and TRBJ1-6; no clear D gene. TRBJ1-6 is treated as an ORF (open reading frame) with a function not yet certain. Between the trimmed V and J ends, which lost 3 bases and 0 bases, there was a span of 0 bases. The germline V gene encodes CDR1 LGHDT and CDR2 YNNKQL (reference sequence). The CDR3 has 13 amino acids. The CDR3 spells CASSYSYNSPLYF. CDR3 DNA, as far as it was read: TGTGCCAGCAGCTATTCCTATAATTCGCCCCTCTAC.